This TCR beta chain was documented in a study of cytomegalovirus exposure and HLA in healthy donors. Study information: Within the Caucasian-associated ancestry cluster were 65% to 85% of the roughly 360 genotyped donors.

Trimming stripped 2 bases from V and 5 bases from J, with 18 bases between. From germline, CDR1 is SGHTA and CDR2 FQGNSA. The CDR3 runs 16 residues. PCR involved 60 Vbeta and 13 Jbeta primers. The data were produced by immunoSEQ multiplex PCR, yet TCRdb's version contains in-frame clones alone and is incomplete. The data show 200,000 or so clones, 75% to 85% seen once. In its sample, this clone was seen a few times. Material: PBMCs. This chain links TRBV7-2 with TRBJ1-2; possible D gene TRBD1, 5 bases. The sequence was collected from a woman in her forties or fifties in good health and CMV-seropositive. CDR3 amino acids: CASSLLWGQVGYGYTF. The CDR3 DNA is TGTGCCAGCAGCTTATTATGGGGCCAGGTTGGATATGGCTACACCTTC.